The 25 T cell receptor beta chains below all came from one sample that was sequenced in a study of T cell responses to AZD1222 COVID-19 vaccine. Using immunoSEQ multiplex PCR, the repertoire was profiled, and TCRdb retains in-frame clones only, with some absent. The table has around 140,000 clones, around 90% seen once. This sample comprised peripheral blood, obtained 28 days after the second dose of the MenACWY control vaccine. These receptors all stem from an adult who received the MenACWY meningococcal vaccine as a control.

The count of this clone is one. An end of the junction differs from the germline gene, which may be a read error. V is TRBV5-1 and J is TRBJ2-7; 9 nucleotides align to TRBD1. The CDR3 extends over 13 amino acids. In germline, CDR1 is SGHRS, CDR2 YFSETQ. CDR3 nucleotides: TGCGCCAGCGGGGACAGGGACTCCCACGAGCAGTACTTC. Protein sequence: CASGDRDSHEQYF.

V usage is TRBV9 and J usage is TRBJ2-2; tentatively, D is TRBD2 (6 bases). CDR3 length: 16 amino acids. Trimming shortened V by 2 bases and J by 2 bases, and 13 bases separated the two germline ends. The V gene's germline CDR1 is SGDLS and CDR2 YYNGEE. The CDR3 spells CASSVDGGVNTGELFF. In DNA, the CDR3 is TGTGCCAGCAGCGTTGATGGAGGGGTTAACACCGGGGAGCTGTTTTTT.

The chain combines TRBV4-1 with TRBJ1-2; D remains ambiguous. Per the germline V gene, CDR1 is MGHRA and CDR2 is YSYEKL. The V end was cut by 0 bases, the J end by 0 bases, with 11 bases between. The CDR3 runs to 16 residues. CDR3 nucleotide sequence: TGCGCCAGCAGCCAAGAAGCGTCCTTAGCTAACTATGGCTACACCTTC. Amino acids: CASSQEASLANYGYTF.

This rearrangement joins TRBV6-5 to TRBJ1-2, with D hard to call. The V gene lost 6 bases and the J gene lost 6 bases, with 14 bases spanning the gap. The CDR3 runs 13 residues. Per germline, CDR1 MNHEY and CDR2 SVGAGI. The CDR3 reads CASSSPREDGYTF. CDR3 nucleotide sequence: TGTGCCAGCAGCTCCCCGCGAGAAGATGGCTACACCTTC.

V usage is TRBV19 and J usage is TRBJ2-1; D is uncertain. Germline assignment: CDR1 LNHDA and CDR2 SQIVND (reference sequence). V was pared by 4 bases and J by 0 bases, with 10 bases between. This CDR3 region has 15 residues. For the CDR3, the DNA is TGTGCCAGTAGTAGGTGGCACAGCTCCTACAATGAGCAGTTCTTC. Its protein product is CASSRWHSSYNEQFF. The variable domain in full, with the rest retrieved from reference TRBV19 and TRBJ2-1, is DGGITQSPKYLFRKEGQNVTLSCEQNLNHDAMYWYRQDPGQGLRLIYYSQIVNDFQKGDIAEGYSVSREKKESFPLTVTSAQKNPTAFYLCASSRWHSSYNEQFFGPGTRLTVL.

In its sample, this clone was seen once. The chain couples TRBV19 to TRBJ2-2; D might be TRBD2 (5 bases). The germline CDR1 and CDR2 sequences are LNHDA and SQIVND (reference sequence). The CDR3 spans 16 residues. The V gene lost 5 bases and the J gene lost 4 bases, with 17 bases spanning the gap. CDR3: CASSPRGQTSTGELFF. The CDR3 nucleotides are TGTGCCAGTAGTCCGAGAGGGCAGACTTCCACCGGGGAGCTGTTTTTT.

The rearrangement uses TRBV18 and TRBJ2-7, with D perhaps matching TRBD1 (5 bases). Per the germline V gene, CDR1 is KGHSH and CDR2 is LQKENI. CDR3 length: 15 amino acids. Trimming shortened V by 0 bases and J by 4 bases, and 13 bases separated the two germline ends. The chain's CDR3 is CASSPPSQGGYEQYF. The CDR3 nucleotides read TGTGCCAGCTCACCACCTTCTCAGGGCGGATACGAGCAGTACTTC.

The chain recombines TRBV7-2 with TRBJ2-5, with D uncertain. V lost 1 base and J lost 5, with 11 bases in between. CDR1 is SGHTA, CDR2 FQGNSA, per germline. The CDR3 totals 14 residues. The CDR3 spells CASSLDSPGETQYF. The CDR3 DNA reads TGTGCCAGCAGCTTAGATTCCCCTGGGGAGACCCAGTACTTC.

This chain connects TRBV6-5 to TRBJ2-7; TRBD1 aligns across 7 bases. The V segment lost 7 bases and the J segment 4 bases; nucleotides outside the gene matches: 4. This CDR3 spans 12 amino acids. Looked up from germline, CDR1 is MNHEY and CDR2 is SVGAGI. The CDR3 DNA follows: TGTGCCAGCAAGACAGGGCCGTACGAGCAGTACTTC. Residues: CASKTGPYEQYF.

The chain carries TRBV7-2 and TRBJ2-3; 9 positions agree with TRBD2. Germline lookup yields CDR1 SGHTA and CDR2 FQGNSA. V lost 3 bases to trimming and J lost 4 bases; unmatched junction nucleotides: 5. The CDR3 contains 15 residues. This CDR3 reads CASSLGAGGPDTQYF. The CDR3 bases are TGTGCCAGCAGCTTGGGGGCGGGGGGGCCAGATACGCAGTATTTT.

This clone occurred a few times. The V call is TRBV9, the J call TRBJ2-5, with D possibly matching TRBD2 (6 bases). The CDR3 has 14 amino acids. The germline V and J ends were trimmed by 0 bases and 4 bases, with 10 bases remaining between them. CDR1 is SGDLS and CDR2 is YYNGEE in the germline V gene. The CDR3 spells CASSVVGEAETQYF. The CDR3, as DNA: TGTGCCAGCAGCGTAGTTGGGGAGGCAGAGACCCAGTACTTC.

The table lists this clone with a count of one. The rearrangement uses TRBV7-6 and TRBJ2-2; no firm D call. The CDR3 totals 16 residues. Per the germline V gene, CDR1 is SGHVS and CDR2 is FNYEAQ. V was clipped by 5 bases and J by 5 bases, with 18 bases between them. CDR3: CASSPGDIRGTGELFF. The CDR3 DNA sequence: TGTGCCAGCAGCCCAGGTGATATCCGTGGGACCGGGGAGCTGTTTTTT.

This chain links TRBV16 with TRBJ1-5; 9 bases line up with TRBD1. This CDR3 spans 16 amino acids. CDR1 is KGHSY and CDR2 is FQNENV in the germline V gene. V shed 4 bases and J 2 bases; nucleotides not matched to a gene: 6. This CDR3 is CASSRTDRGGNQPQHF. CDR3 in DNA: TGTGCCAGCAGCCGCACGGACAGGGGCGGCAATCAGCCCCAGCATTTT.

The CDR3 region has the DNA TGTGCCAGCAGTGACCCCGGACTGGGATCCTACGAGCAGTACTTC. Protein: CASSDPGLGSYEQYF. The V and J genes are TRBV6-4 and TRBJ2-7; weak D call: TRBD2 (5 bases). This CDR3 is 15 amino acids long. Germline V lookup: CDR1 MRHNA, CDR2 SNTAGT. Trimming pared 2 bases from V and 1 base from J, leaving 12 bases between.

The V gene is TRBV3-1 (or the pseudogene TRBV3-2), the J gene TRBJ2-7; no clear D. The CDR3 sequence is 12 residues long. The germline gives CDR1 LGHDT, CDR2 YNNKEL (reference sequence). Trimming pared 4 bases from V and 6 bases from J, leaving 10 bases between. CDR3 nucleotides: TGTGCCAGCAGCCCCCTCCTGGGCGAGCAGTACTTC. This encodes CASSPLLGEQYF.

The chain couples TRBV10-3 to TRBJ2-5, with TRBD2 matching over 13 bases. There are 16 residues in the CDR3. Per germline, CDR1 ENHRY and CDR2 SYGVKD. Trimming took 8 bases from V and 4 from J; bases not matched to a gene: 10. The CDR3 DNA follows: TGTGCCATCGGACTAGCGGGGGCTAGAGAGAGAGAGACCCAGTACTTC. Amino acids: CAIGLAGARERETQYF.

The V gene is TRBV7-2, the J gene TRBJ1-5; no reliable D call. With 1 base removed from V and 9 bases from J, the gap between germline ends came to 10 bases. This CDR3 is built from 13 residues. From germline, CDR1 is SGHTA and CDR2 FQGNSA. The CDR3 sequence: CASSLERSSPQHF. The CDR3 DNA follows: TGTGCCAGCAGCTTAGAGCGGTCTTCGCCCCAGCATTTT.

The chain employs TRBV2 and TRBJ2-1; D tentatively reads TRBD1 or TRBD2 (5 bases each). Germline V lookup: CDR1 SNHLY, CDR2 FYNNEI. There are 15 residues in the CDR3. Between the trimmed V and J ends, which lost 4 bases and 6 bases, there was a span of 16 bases. The CDR3 loop reads CASSVGLARANEQFF. CDR3 bases: TGTGCCAGCAGTGTGGGGCTAGCCCGCGCCAATGAGCAGTTCTTC.

The rearrangement uses TRBV18 and TRBJ2-1; no clear D. V was cut by 3 bases and J by 3 bases, with 15 bases left in between. CDR1 is KGHSH and CDR2 is LQKENI in the germline V gene. This CDR3 region has 16 residues. CDR3 loop: CASSPSEVPIYNEQFF. DNA of the CDR3: TGTGCCAGCTCACCCTCTGAGGTACCAATCTACAATGAGCAGTTCTTC.

This clone was recorded once. V and J are TRBV7-6 and TRBJ1-5; D is uncertain. Germline CDR1 is SGHVS and CDR2 is FNYEAQ. The V end lost 4 bases, the J end lost 7 bases, and 17 bases lay between the germline ends. The CDR3 length is 15 residues. CDR3 bases: TGTGCCAGCAGCTCCTCTGTGGGTCCTTCCCAGCCCCAGCATTTT. Translating gives CASSSSVGPSQPQHF.

The J gene is TRBJ2-1, the V gene TRBV18; D remains ambiguous. V was pared by 0 bases and J by 10 bases, with 10 bases between. The CDR3 length is 13 residues. Looked up from germline, CDR1 is KGHSH and CDR2 is LQKENI. The CDR3 loop reads CASSPPTTGEQFF. The CDR3 nucleotides read TGTGCCAGCTCACCACCGACAACTGGAGAGCAGTTCTTC.

The V call is TRBV6-5, the J call TRBJ1-5; the D is unclear. Trimming stripped 7 bases from V and 4 bases from J, with 11 bases between. Germline V gene lookup returns CDR1 MNHEY and CDR2 SVGAGI. The CDR3 covers 13 residues. In DNA, the CDR3 is TGTGCCAGCAAAATGGCCGTTAATCAGCCCCAGCATTTT. Protein sequence: CASKMAVNQPQHF.

The CDR3 here is CASSTQTANNSPLHF. The CDR3 DNA is TGTGCCAGCAGCACACAGACAGCCAATAATTCACCCCTCCACTTT. The rearrangement uses TRBV5-4 and TRBJ1-6; D might be TRBD1 (5 bases). The germline V gene encodes CDR1 SGHNT and CDR2 YYREEE (reference sequence). V lost 4 bases to trimming and J lost 5 bases, with 13 bases between them. The CDR3 length is 15 residues.

The V call is TRBV19, the J call TRBJ1-5; perhaps TRBD1 as D (5 bases). Germline V gene data show CDR1 as LNHDA and CDR2 as SQIVND (reference sequence). V was trimmed by 5 bases and J by 7 bases, leaving 18 bases between them. The CDR3 spans 15 residues. CDR3 sequence (DNA): TGTGCCAGTAGTGTGCTTTGGGAGGGGAACCAGCCCCAGCATTTT. As protein: CASSVLWEGNQPQHF.

This sequence joins TRBV15 and TRBJ1-5, with 7 nucleotides matching TRBD1. This CDR3 contains 17 residues. The trim removed 0 bases at V and 0 bases at J, leaving 5 bases unmatched. Germline lookup yields CDR1 LNHNV and CDR2 YYDKDF (reference sequence). The CDR3: CATSRDRGQHSNQPQHF. CDR3 bases: TGTGCCACCAGCAGAGATAGGGGACAGCATAGCAATCAGCCCCAGCATTTT.